Each of the 29 T cell receptor beta chains below was sequenced from the same sample in a study of metastatic and nonmetastatic thyroid tumors (dated by TCRdb to 2020 to 2021). None of the patients had been given any treatment before thyroid surgery. The method was PCR. This sample was sequenced with an Illumina HiSeq 4000. TCRdb reran the public reads through fastp at Q25 and MiXCR, keeping productive beta chains. For this sample there are about 10,000 clones; roughly two fifths appear just once. The ten biggest clones cover 16% of the sample. The sample comprised tumor tissue. The receptors were gathered from a female donor with papillary thyroid cancer or a benign thyroid nodule (not recorded which). Some clones in this sample may be carry-over from other donors' samples.

The chain uses TRBV19 and TRBJ1-1; 7 bases agree with TRBD1. The V and J ends lost 6 bases and 6 bases, in that order; junction bases with no gene match: 16. The CDR3 is 16 amino acids. In germline, CDR1 is LNHDA, CDR2 SQIVND (reference sequence). CDR3 sequence: CASRSDRTPGKAEAFF. CDR3 DNA sequence: TGTGCCAGTAGGTCGGACAGGACTCCCGGGAAGGCTGAAGCTTTCTTT.

This chain joins TRBV5-1 and TRBJ2-3; 8 bases are a match to TRBD1. The J segment lost 3 bases and the V segment lost 2 bases, leaving 5 bases of the junction unmatched. The CDR3 totals 15 residues. Germline CDR1 is SGHRS and CDR2 is YFSETQ. CDR3 amino acids: CASSFLRTGTDTQYF. The CDR3, as DNA: TGCGCCAGCAGCTTCCTACGGACAGGGACAGATACGCAGTATTTT.

This clone was seen a few times. The rearrangement links TRBV20-1 to TRBJ2-3, with 10 positions matching TRBD2. V gave up 2 bases and J gave up 0 bases; unmatched junction bases: 8. CDR3 size: 17 residues. From germline, CDR1 is DFQATT and CDR2 SNEGSKA (reference sequence). CDR3 coding DNA: TGCAGTGCTAGAAATAGCGGGAGGTCATCTAGCACAGATACGCAGTATTTT. Translating gives CSARNSGRSSSTDTQYF.

The rearrangement joins TRBV11-2 to TRBJ2-1; the match to TRBD2 covers 10 bases. The germline CDR1 and CDR2 sequences are SGHAT and FQNNGV. The CDR3 sequence is 16 residues long. Losses at the gene ends were 5 bases for V and 8 bases for J; bases not matched to a gene: 12. CDR3 region: CASSPRGSSGGDEQFF. Written as DNA, the CDR3 is TGTGCCAGCAGCCCAAGAGGGTCTAGCGGGGGTGATGAGCAGTTCTTC.

This clone was picked up a small number of times. V gene TRBV6-5 combines with J gene TRBJ2-2, with 9 bases that match TRBD2. V lost 0 bases to trimming and J lost 5 bases; unmatched junction nucleotides: 4. Germline assignment: CDR1 MNHEY and CDR2 SVGAGI. The CDR3 sequence is 16 residues long. The CDR3 coding sequence is TGTGCCAGCAGTTACTCGCCTAGCGGGGCAACCGGGGAGCTGTTTTTT. Translation gives CASSYSPSGATGELFF.

The chain recombines TRBV18 with TRBJ1-6, with D maybe TRBD1 (5 bases). The CDR3 covers 15 residues. The germline CDR1 and CDR2 sequences are KGHSH and LQKENI. Trimming removed 4 bases from V and 4 bases from J, with 11 bases in between. CDR3 DNA sequence: TGTGCCAGCTCACGGGATGGGGGTTATAATTCACCCCTCCACTTT. It codes for CASSRDGGYNSPLHF.

This clone was counted once. The rearrangement links TRBV6-1 to TRBJ1-2; the match to TRBD1 covers 7 bases. With V trimmed by 6 bases and J by 0 bases, 4 bases remained unmatched. The CDR3 loop spans 14 amino acids. CDR1 is MNHNS and CDR2 is SASEGT in the germline V gene. The CDR3 sequence is CASRGDSTNYGYTF. Here the CDR3 DNA reads TGTGCCAGCAGGGGGGACAGTACTAACTATGGCTACACCTTC.

The chain is built from TRBV5-1 and TRBJ2-2, with D perhaps given as TRBD1 or TRBD2 (5 bases each). Trimming stripped 6 bases from V and 6 bases from J, with 18 bases between. The CDR3 is 15 residues long. The germline V gene encodes CDR1 SGHRS and CDR2 YFSETQ. CDR3 residues: CASTHARDRSGELFF. The CDR3 DNA reads TGCGCCAGCACCCACGCAAGGGACCGCTCCGGGGAGCTGTTTTTT.

V gene TRBV6-5 combines with J gene TRBJ2-7, with 11 bases fitting TRBD2. The trim removed 4 bases at V and 6 bases at J, leaving 11 bases unmatched. This CDR3 spans 16 amino acids. In germline, CDR1 is MNHEY, CDR2 SVGAGI. As DNA, the CDR3 is TGTGCCAGCAGTTCCCGGACTAGCGGGCCTGGGGGCGAGCAGTACTTC. Translated: CASSSRTSGPGGEQYF.

The chain carries TRBV9 and TRBJ2-1; D possibly corresponds to TRBD2 (5 bases). The germline CDR1 and CDR2 sequences are SGDLS and YYNGEE. V was cut by 0 bases and J by 0 bases, with 10 bases left in between. The CDR3 is made up of 16 amino acids. CDR3 DNA sequence: TGTGCCAGCAGCGTAGGTAGCGTGAGCTCCTACAATGAGCAGTTCTTC. This codes for CASSVGSVSSYNEQFF.

The rearrangement links TRBV18 to TRBJ2-4; 7 bases are a match to TRBD2. CDR1 is KGHSH and CDR2 is LQKENI in the germline V gene. The V gene end was trimmed by 3 bases and the J gene end by 6 bases; junction bases not matched to a gene: 8. This CDR3 is 15 amino acids long. Here the CDR3 reads CASSPSREVRNIQYF. The DNA for the CDR3 is TGTGCCAGCTCACCGAGCCGGGAGGTGAGAAACATTCAGTACTTC.

This chain connects TRBV7-3 to TRBJ1-2; D unclear. The CDR3 length is 15 residues. Deletions cut 5 bases from V and 0 bases from J, with 13 bases between. Germline V lookup: CDR1 SGHTA, CDR2 FQGTGA. CDR3 DNA sequence: TGTGCCAGCAGCCCCAGTCGGGATACTAACTATGGCTACACCTTC. Amino acid sequence: CASSPSRDTNYGYTF.

On this clone itself: The same CDR3 can be traced to other DNA sequences in this sample. CDR3 in DNA: TGTGCCAGCAGTACAACGCAGGGCTACACCTTC. It yields the protein CASSTTQGYTF. This chain connects TRBV6-1 to TRBJ1-2; no clear D gene. Germline V gene data show CDR1 as MNHNS and CDR2 as SASEGT. Deletions cut 5 bases from V and 8 bases from J, with 9 bases between. The CDR3 extends over 11 amino acids.

The V and J genes are TRBV12-3 or TRBV12-4 and TRBJ2-2; TRBD1 matches at 7 bases. V was clipped by 3 bases and J by 6 bases; unmatched bases: 4. CDR3 size: 14 residues. As DNA, the CDR3 is TGTGCCAGCAGTTTCGACAGGGCGGCCGGGGAGCTGTTTTTT. Its translation: CASSFDRAAGELFF.

This clone was seen a few times. The genes are TRBV6-1 and TRBJ2-2, with 9 bases aligning to TRBD1. The germline V gene encodes CDR1 MNHNS and CDR2 SASEGT. V trimming: 4 bases; J trimming: 6 bases; junction bases outside the gene matches: 9. CDR3 length: 16 amino acids. Here the CDR3 DNA reads TGTGCCAGCAGTGTCGGGACAGGGTATGTTGCCGGGGAGCTGTTTTTT. This encodes CASSVGTGYVAGELFF.

The V gene is TRBV11-3, the J gene TRBJ1-2; D may be TRBD1 (6 bases). CDR1 and CDR2 from the germline V gene are SGHNT and YENEEA. This CDR3 spans 15 amino acids. The V end lost 5 bases, the J end lost 3 bases, and 16 bases lay between the germline ends. As DNA, the CDR3 is TGTGCCAGCAGCCCCGCGGGGGCGTACGACTATGGCTACACCTTC. As protein: CASSPAGAYDYGYTF.

This clone was seen more than once but under ten times. V is TRBV6-1 and J is TRBJ1-1; no clear D gene. Trimming removed 3 bases from V and 9 bases from J, with 5 bases in between. CDR3 length: 10 residues. Per germline, CDR1 MNHNS and CDR2 SASEGT. The CDR3 region is CASSDWKAFF. The DNA of the CDR3 is TGTGCCAGCAGTGACTGGAAAGCTTTCTTT.

This clone was picked up a small number of times. The V call is TRBV6-1, the J call TRBJ1-6, with TRBD1 matching over 7 bases. V gave up 8 bases and J gave up 13 bases; unmatched junction bases: 14. CDR3 size: 14 residues. The V gene's germline CDR1 is MNHNS and CDR2 SASEGT. CDR3 DNA: TGTGCCAGCGGGGGGACAGTGCAGCACTCGCCCCTCCACTTT. This encodes CASGGTVQHSPLHF.

The chain combines TRBV9 with TRBJ1-2; 8 nucleotides align to TRBD1. The ends lost 5 bases at V and 4 bases at J; junction bases unmatched: 1. Germline lookup yields CDR1 SGDLS and CDR2 YYNGEE. This CDR3 comprises 12 residues. Here the CDR3 DNA reads TGTGCCAGCAGGGGACAGGCCTATGGCTACACCTTC. This encodes CASRGQAYGYTF.

This clone appeared a few times. V usage is TRBV28 and J usage is TRBJ2-7, with D perhaps TRBD1 (5 bases). Looked up from germline, CDR1 is MDHEN and CDR2 is SYDVKM. The CDR3 is 13 amino acids. With 5 bases removed from V and 6 bases from J, the gap between germline ends came to 14 bases. DNA of the CDR3: TGTGCCAGCAGTCCCGACAGCCTGGCCGAGCAGTACTTC. Protein sequence: CASSPDSLAEQYF.

This clone was observed a handful of times. CDR3 nucleotide sequence: TGTGCCAGCAGCTTAAGTCTCGATGAGCAGTTCTTC. Translated: CASSLSLDEQFF. The rearrangement links TRBV7-2 to TRBJ2-1; D remains ambiguous. The V end was cut by 2 bases, the J end by 8 bases, with 7 bases between. The CDR3 runs to 12 residues. CDR1 and CDR2 from the germline V gene are SGHTA and FQGNSA.

A few counts support this clone. J is TRBJ2-7 and V is TRBV20-1; 11 positions match TRBD2. The V segment lost 4 bases and the J segment 5 bases; nucleotides outside the gene matches: 7. This CDR3 region has 14 residues. Germline V lookup: CDR1 DFQATT, CDR2 SNEGSKA (reference sequence). CDR3 DNA sequence: TGCAGTGCTATACCGACTAGCGGGACAGACGAGCAGTACTTC. Protein: CSAIPTSGTDEQYF.

V usage is TRBV4-1 and J usage is TRBJ1-5; 10 nucleotides align to TRBD1. This CDR3 comprises 16 residues. Germline V gene lookup returns CDR1 MGHRA and CDR2 YSYEKL. V dropped 0 bases and J dropped 6; count of bases not matched to a gene: 5. CDR3 in amino acids: CASSQDYGTGVQPQHF. In DNA, the CDR3 is TGCGCCAGCAGCCAAGATTACGGGACAGGGGTTCAGCCCCAGCATTTT.

This clone has at least ten counts. One base away lies a much larger clone, so this may be a sequencing read error. This CDR3 is also generated by other DNA sequences in the sample. The chain recombines TRBV7-2 with TRBJ1-1; weak D call: TRBD1 (5 bases). Germline CDR1 is SGHTA and CDR2 is FQGNSA. The CDR3 runs to 15 residues. Trimming cost V 3 bases and J 5 bases, with 16 bases left between them. DNA for the CDR3: TGTGCCAGCAGCTTCCCCCCCGGGCGGGGGACTGAAGCTTTCTTT. This encodes CASSFPPGRGTEAFF.

This rearrangement joins TRBV3-1 to TRBJ2-2; D call uncertain. Germline CDR1 is LGHDT and CDR2 is YNNKEL (reference sequence). CDR3 length: 15 amino acids. Deletions cut 0 bases from V and 5 bases from J, with 10 bases between. The chain's CDR3 is CASSQDLPLTGELFF. DNA of the CDR3: TGTGCCAGCAGCCAAGATCTGCCCCTGACCGGGGAGCTGTTTTTT.

The chain is built from TRBV25-1 and TRBJ2-7; 7 nucleotides align to TRBD2. Trimming at V came to 2 bases and at J to 3 bases, leaving 10 bases not matched to a gene. Germline V gives CDR1 MGHDK, CDR2 SYGVNS. The CDR3 runs to 16 residues. CDR3 nucleotides: TGTGCCAGCAGTGAAGGAGTGGGAGGGCCCTTCTACGAGCAGTACTTC. It yields the protein CASSEGVGGPFYEQYF.

This clone was recorded a few times. V usage is TRBV12-3 or TRBV12-4 and J usage is TRBJ2-5; D ambiguous. V was shortened by 5 bases and J by 9 bases, with 10 bases between the two germline ends. The CDR3 runs to 11 residues. This CDR3 reads CASSNLLAQYF. Here the CDR3 DNA reads TGTGCCAGCAGTAACCTTTTAGCCCAGTACTTC.

This clone has only one observation. The CDR3 DNA reads as TGCGCCAGCAGCCAAGGGGGTAACTATGGCTACACCTTC. It codes for CASSQGGNYGYTF. This chain uses TRBV5-1 with TRBJ1-2, with D tentatively TRBD1 (6 bases). The CDR3 runs 13 residues. The V gene's germline CDR1 is SGHRS and CDR2 YFSETQ. Trimming stripped 4 bases from V and 1 base from J, with 8 bases between.

This rearrangement joins TRBV4-1 to TRBJ1-2; no firm D call. In germline, CDR1 is MGHRA, CDR2 YSYEKL. Trimming shortened V by 0 bases and J by 5 bases, and 4 bases separated the two germline ends. The CDR3 is made up of 12 amino acids. CDR3 in DNA: TGCGCCAGCAGCCAAGATCAATATGGCTACACCTTC. It translates to CASSQDQYGYTF.